This T cell receptor beta chain was observed in a study of CD8+ T cells in alopecia areata. Turning to the study itself: Tofacitinib dosing lasted 6 to 18 months, which was then followed by 6 months off drug.

Germline values: CDR1 SQVTM, CDR2 ANQGSEA. The V and J ends lost 8 bases and 7 bases respectively, with 14 bases between them. The CDR3 is made up of 12 amino acids. After isolation, RNA underwent reverse transcription to generate cDNA as the sequencing template. TCRdb's table, derived via immunoSEQ multiplex PCR, lists solely in-frame clones and lacks some. Among 150,000 or so clones, over 70% were seen once, and the ten largest hold around 16%. Lesional scalp punch biopsies and peripheral blood came from alopecia areata patients. To note about this clone: Its antigen remains unknown.

Regarding the study as a whole: Lesional scalp, especially alopecia totalis/universalis, showed higher clonality than normal scalp.

Sequenced here: CD8+ T cells sorted from blood, sampled at week 0. This TCR derives from a human donor with alopecia areata. The chain employs TRBV29-1 and TRBJ2-2; D may be TRBD1 (5 bases). The CDR3 nucleotides read TGCAGCCCCATTCTCAGGGACGGGGAGCTGTTTTTT. Translating it yields CSPILRDGELFF.